This T cell receptor (beta chain) originates from a study of PD-1 blockade in classical Hodgkin lymphoma. Study results and limitations: No one has yet defined what causes the repertoire differences, which may be disease activity or prior therapy. Baseline TCR diversity was reportedly lower in newly diagnosed patients than healthy donors. Newly diagnosed patients and complete responders had comparable diversity at baseline. CD4+ TCR diversity, unlike CD8+, rose significantly by C4D1.

Assay: immunoSEQ multiplex PCR; the TCRdb copy retains only in-frame clones and omits some. The sample has around 19,000 clones; 75% to 90% are singletons. Turning to this clone: Its antigen is currently unknown.

Looked up from germline, CDR1 is SGHAT and CDR2 is FQNNGV. Trimming stripped 5 bases from V and 7 bases from J, with 10 bases between. The CDR3 length is 12 residues. Each patient experienced a relapse that followed autologous stem cell transplantation, and brentuximab vedotin exposure varied. This clonotype was sampled from a human donor with classical Hodgkin lymphoma. The sample in question was peripheral blood mononuclear cells (PBMCs), obtained before the second cycle of nivolumab. This sequence joins TRBV11-2 and TRBJ2-3; D unclear. The CDR3 reads CASSPPQHTQYF. The CDR3 DNA reads TGTGCCAGCAGCCCTCCCCAACATACGCAGTATTTT.